Listed below are T cell receptor beta chains from one sample, sequenced in a study of shared clonotypes between healthy human individuals. Clones were sequenced by immunoSEQ multiplex PCR, and TCRdb holds only the in-frame ones, with some missing. Of roughly 2.6 million clones detected, more than 90% appear once; the ten largest clones hold over 0.12%. The sample consisted of naive CD4+ T cells sorted from blood. These receptors all stem from a man between 18 and 35 years old in good health. CDR3s include the opening cysteine and the closing phenylalanine or tryptophan. The D gene is left open where the match is weak. Part of the rows lack a size; the others show once, few, many or a class for expanded clones.

size,D,V,J,DNA,CDR3
.,TRBD1,TRBV5-1,TRBJ1-4,TGCGCCAGTCGGACAGGGGTAGCTAATGAAAAACTGTTTTTT,CASRTGVANEKLFF
.,.,TRBV5-6,TRBJ2-1,TGTGCCAGCAGCTTGGCCGAGGCCGGGGGTGAGCAGTTCTTC,CASSLAEAGGEQFF
.,.,TRBV6-1,TRBJ2-5,TGTGCCAGCAGTGAATGGCGGGAAAAACAAGAGACCCAGTACTTC,CASSEWREKQETQYF
few,TRBD1,TRBV2,TRBJ1-1,TGTGCCAGCAGTGACCCCGGGACAGGAGCTTTCTTT,CASSDPGTGAFF
.,TRBD2,TRBV6-1,TRBJ2-1,TGTGCCAGCAGTCAGGCGGGGGGCTCCTACAATGAGCAGTTCTTC,CASSQAGGSYNEQFF
.,.,TRBV5-1,TRBJ1-2,TGCGCCAGCAGCCCGGAGGGGTCAGGAGAAAGTGGCTACACCTTC,CASSPEGSGESGYTF
.,TRBD1,TRBV19,TRBJ2-7,TGTGCCAGTAGTGGACCAGGGACAGAAAAAGCATACGAGCAGTACTTC,CASSGPGTEKAYEQYF
once,.,TRBV6-6,TRBJ1-2,TGTGCCAGCAGTTACTTATACTACACCTTC,CASSYLYYTF
.,.,TRBV7-2,TRBJ2-6,TGTGCCAGCAGCTTGGGTCCTCCCTTCTCTGGGGCCAACGTCCTGACTTTC,CASSLGPPFSGANVLTF
.,TRBD1,TRBV28,TRBJ1-2,TGTGCCAGCAGTTTTACAGGGGGGAACTATGGCTACACCTTC,CASSFTGGNYGYTF
.,TRBD2,TRBV5-4,TRBJ2-3,TGTGCCAGCAGCTTCAAGCGGGATTGGACAGATACGCAGTATTTT,CASSFKRDWTDTQYF
.,.,TRBV28,TRBJ2-1,TGTGCCAGCAGCCTAAGACAGTACTACAATGAGCAGTTCTTC,CASSLRQYYNEQFF
.,TRBD2,TRBV7-2,TRBJ2-7,TGTGCCAGCAGCTTGGTAGGGGGACTAGCGGGAGCCGAGCAGTACTTC,CASSLVGGLAGAEQYF
.,TRBD1,TRBV5-1,TRBJ2-5,TGCGCCAGCAGCCCACGGGACAGTCTGAGAAGGCAGTACTTC,CASSPRDSLRRQYF
.,.,TRBV28,TRBJ2-7,TGTGCCAGCAGTCCACGGGACCGTCCAACCTACGAGCAGTACTTC,CASSPRDRPTYEQYF
.,TRBD2,TRBV5-4,TRBJ2-3,TGTGCCAGCAGCAAACTAGCGGGAGTTGCCACAGATACGCAGTATTTT,CASSKLAGVATDTQYF
.,.,TRBV4-2,TRBJ2-3,TGTGCCAGCAGCCAAGATTTACAGGGAACAGATACGCAGTATTTT,CASSQDLQGTDTQYF
.,.,TRBV10-3,TRBJ2-2,TGTGCCATCAGGGCACAGGGTTCAACCGGGGAGCTGTTTTTT,CAIRAQGSTGELFF
.,.,TRBV25-1,TRBJ1-2,TGTGCCAGCATGGGCAGGGATCGGCATGGCTACACCTTC,CASMGRDRHGYTF
.,TRBD2,TRBV27,TRBJ2-3,TGTGCCAGCAGCCCCCGACTAGCGGGGGGGGTAGATACGCAGTATTTT,CASSPRLAGGVDTQYF
.,TRBD2,TRBV7-2,TRBJ2-3,TGTGCCAGCAGCGCGGGACTAGCGGGTGGTGGGAACACGCAGTATTTT,CASSAGLAGGGNTQYF
.,TRBD2,TRBV7-9,TRBJ2-3,TGTGCCAGCAGCTTTCCCGGGACTAGCAGCGGCACAGATACGCAGTATTTT,CASSFPGTSSGTDTQYF
.,.,TRBV5-1,TRBJ2-6,TGCGCCAGCAGCTTGTCCACCACAACGACTGGACAATCTGGGGCCAACGTCCTGACTTTC,CASSLSTTTTGQSGANVLTF
.,.,TRBV7-2,TRBJ1-2,TGTGCCAGCAGCTTAGAAGGTGGTTTGGTCTATGGCTACACCTTC,CASSLEGGLVYGYTF
.,TRBD2,TRBV5-4,TRBJ2-3,TGTGCCAGCAGCTCTAGCGGCTCCACAGATACGCAGTATTTT,CASSSSGSTDTQYF
.,TRBD2,TRBV9,TRBJ2-6,TGCGCCAGCAGCCTCACAGGGACTAGCTCTGGGGCCAACGTCCTGACTTTC,CASSLTGTSSGANVLTF
once,.,TRBV28,TRBJ1-5,TGTGCCAGCAGACAAGACAGCCCCGAGCGGCCCCAGCATTTT,CASRQDSPERPQHF
.,TRBD2,TRBV6-5,TRBJ2-1,TGTGCCAGCAGAAACCCCGGGACTAGCCCAAATGAGCAGTTCTTC,CASRNPGTSPNEQFF
.,.,TRBV21-1,TRBJ1-3,TGTGCCAGCAGCTCGCCCCCGACAGCTGGAAACACCATATATTTT,CASSSPPTAGNTIYF
few,.,TRBV4-1,TRBJ1-3,TGCGCCAGCAGCCAAGAGCAGGGCAGCTCTGGAAACACCATATATTTT,CASSQEQGSSGNTIYF
.,.,TRBV6-5,TRBJ2-3,TGTGCCACGTCGGACTCCTCTTTTGTAGATACGCAGTATTTT,CATSDSSFVDTQYF
.,.,TRBV2,TRBJ2-5,TGTGCCAGCAGTGAAAGTGTCGGGGGTGCCGGCTTGCTCCAAGAGACCCAGTACTTC,CASSESVGGAGLLQETQYF
.,TRBD1,TRBV19,TRBJ1-5,TGTGCCAGTAGTGAGGGACAGTTGAATCAGCCCCAGCATTTT,CASSEGQLNQPQHF
.,.,TRBV30,TRBJ2-7,TGTGCTGACGAGGGGGGGTGTCGATGCGAGCAGTACTTC,CADEGGCRCEQYF
.,.,TRBV11-2,TRBJ1-2,TGTGCCAGCAGCTTGGGTCAGGGGCCATTAGATGGCTACACCTTC,CASSLGQGPLDGYTF
.,TRBD2,TRBV9,TRBJ2-7,TGTGCCAGCAGCGTCGGACTAGCGGGGGACCTCTACGAGCAGTACTTC,CASSVGLAGDLYEQYF
.,.,TRBV7-2,TRBJ1-1,TGTGCCAGCAGCAATAACAGGGTGAACACTGAAGCTTTCTTT,CASSNNRVNTEAFF
.,TRBD2,TRBV5-1,TRBJ2-3,TGCGCCAGCAGCTTGGGACCGAAGCGGGAGGGCCACGGTACGCAGTATTTT,CASSLGPKREGHGTQYF
.,TRBD1,TRBV5-1,TRBJ2-7,TGCGCAGTCCTACAGGGGGCAAGGTACGAGCAGTACTTC,CAVLQGARYEQYF
.,.,TRBV11-2,TRBJ2-6,TGTGCCAGCAGCCGAGGGGTCTCTGGGGCCAACGTCCTGACTTTC,CASSRGVSGANVLTF
.,TRBD1,TRBV27,TRBJ1-6,TGTGCCAGCAGTCAAAGACAGGGGGTAATGAATTCACCCCTCCACTTT,CASSQRQGVMNSPLHF
.,TRBD1,TRBV7-8,TRBJ2-2,TGTGCCAGCAGCCCGATGACAGGGCCCAGCACCGGGGAGCTGTTTTTT,CASSPMTGPSTGELFF